This is a list of T cell receptor beta chains from one sample in a study of cytomegalovirus exposure and HLA in healthy donors. Generated by immunoSEQ multiplex PCR, the TCRdb table keeps only in-frame clones and is missing some. This sample contains 20,000 to 25,000 clones. Specimen: PBMCs. These receptors were obtained from a male donor in good health and CMV-seropositive. CDR3s include the opening cysteine and the closing phenylalanine or tryptophan. The D gene is left open where the match is weak.

d_call	v_call	j_call	cdr3_aa	cdr3_nt
TRBD2	TRBV9	TRBJ2-3	CASSARGAGGRDRDTQYF	TGTGCCAGCAGCGCCCGAGGAGCGGGGGGGCGGGATCGGGATACGCAGTATTTT
TRBD2	TRBV19	TRBJ2-7	CASSIGLAGKEYF	TGTGCCAGTAGTATTGGCCTAGCGGGGAAAGAGTACTTC
TRBD1	TRBV25-1	TRBJ2-5	CASSTQGASGETQYF	TGTGCCAGCAGTACTCAGGGGGCCAGCGGGGAGACCCAGTACTTC
TRBD1	TRBV30	TRBJ1-2	CAWSGTGGTYGYTF	TGTGCCTGGAGTGGGACAGGGGGCACCTATGGCTACACCTTC
TRBD1	TRBV5-5	TRBJ2-7	CASGTGGEMDEQYF	TGTGCCAGCGGGACAGGGGGCGAGATGGACGAGCAGTACTTC
TRBD1	TRBV7-2	TRBJ1-2	CASSLPEQGARGYTF	TGTGCCAGCAGCTTACCCGAACAGGGGGCGCGGGGCTACACCTTC
TRBD1	TRBV5-1	TRBJ1-2	CASSLGQGTPYGYTF	TGCGCCAGCAGCTTGGGACAGGGGACCCCCTATGGCTACACCTTC
-	TRBV18	TRBJ1-4	CASSPQPGYATNEKLFF	TGTGCCAGCTCACCCCAGCCGGGGTATGCAACTAATGAAAAACTGTTTTTT
TRBD2	TRBV30	TRBJ2-3	CAWSRLADSTDTQYF	TGTGCCTGGAGTCGCCTAGCGGATAGCACAGATACGCAGTATTTT
-	TRBV6-1	TRBJ1-5	CASSMEVSGNQPQHF	TGTGCCAGCAGTATGGAGGTGTCGGGCAATCAGCCCCAGCATTTT
TRBD1	TRBV30	TRBJ1-2	CACTGGAYGYTF	TGTGCCTGTACAGGGGGAGCCTATGGCTACACCTTC
-	TRBV6-1	TRBJ1-1	CASSEYGHFNTEAFF	TGTGCCAGCAGTGAATACGGACATTTCAACACTGAAGCTTTCTTT
TRBD1	TRBV4-1	TRBJ1-6	CASSRPTGDNSPLHF	TGCGCCAGCAGCCGCCCGACAGGGGATAATTCACCCCTCCACTTT
-	TRBV5-8	TRBJ1-2	CASSPHVNYGYTF	TGTGCCAGCAGCCCACATGTTAACTATGGCTACACCTTC
-	TRBV5-6	TRBJ1-2	CASTLQGGYTF	TGTGCCAGCACCCTCCAGGGAGGCTACACCTTC
-	TRBV28	TRBJ2-2	CASSLVWRENTGELFF	TGTGCCAGCAGTTTAGTCTGGCGGGAGAACACCGGGGAGCTGTTTTTT
TRBD1	TRBV6-1	TRBJ1-4	CASSADRVVVGFF	TGTGCCAGCAGTGCCGACAGGGTAGTAGTGGGGTTTTTT
-	TRBV5-1	TRBJ1-3	CASSLQGRNTIYF	TGCGCCAGCAGCTTACAGGGCCGAAACACCATATATTTT
-	TRBV6-1	TRBJ2-2	CASSVQGLANTGELFF	TGTGCCAGCAGTGTCCAGGGGCTCGCGAACACCGGGGAGCTGTTTTTT
TRBD2	TRBV18	TRBJ2-3	CASSLEAGGPGTQYF	TGTGCCAGCTCGCTCGAGGCGGGGGGGCCAGGTACGCAGTATTTT
-	TRBV6-5	TRBJ2-7	CASSYRKRGYYEQYF	TGTGCCAGCAGTTACCGTAAAAGGGGTTACTACGAGCAGTACTTC
TRBD1	TRBV5-6	TRBJ1-1	CASSQMTGVGEKAFF	TGTGCCAGCAGCCAAATGACAGGGGTGGGTGAAAAAGCTTTCTTT
-	TRBV19	TRBJ1-1	CASSPPRDTVMNTEAFF	TGTGCCAGTAGTCCCCCCAGAGACACCGTCATGAACACTGAAGCTTTCTTT
-	TRBV19	TRBJ1-1	CASTDSRTANTEAFF	TGTGCCAGTACCGACTCACGGACAGCGAACACTGAAGCTTTCTTT
-	TRBV6-6	TRBJ2-1	CASSTRARGGNNEQFF	TGTGCCAGCAGTACCAGGGCCAGGGGCGGTAACAATGAGCAGTTCTTC
TRBD1	TRBV5-1	TRBJ2-1	CASSLGQGYNEQFF	TGCGCCAGCAGCTTGGGACAGGGGTACAATGAGCAGTTCTTC
-	TRBV28	TRBJ1-1	CASSLRGGGLVAFF	TGTGCCAGCAGTTTAAGGGGGGGAGGTTTAGTAGCTTTCTTT
-	TRBV28	TRBJ2-1	CASTLGPPRREQFF	TGTGCCAGCACCTTGGGCCCTCCCCGTAGAGAGCAGTTCTTC
-	TRBV5-1	TRBJ1-1	CASSSFSGGGTEAFF	TGCGCCAGCAGTTCCTTTTCGGGGGGCGGCACTGAAGCTTTCTTT
-	TRBV7-9	TRBJ1-1	CASSLGVVLEAFF	TGTGCCAGCAGCTTAGGAGTTGTTCTGGAAGCTTTCTTT
-	TRBV5-1	TRBJ1-1	CASSFQTSNTEAFF	TGCGCCAGCAGCTTCCAGACTTCTAACACTGAAGCTTTCTTT
TRBD2	TRBV28	TRBJ2-7	CATSRTSGYYEQYF	TGTGCCACCTCACGGACTAGCGGATATTACGAGCAGTACTTC
-	TRBV5-4	TRBJ1-2	CASSLDREGGYTF	TGTGCCAGCAGCTTGGACAGGGAGGGTGGCTACACCTTC
-	TRBV28	TRBJ1-1	CASSPDRVPYLMNTEAFF	TGTGCCAGCAGCCCCGACCGGGTCCCCTACCTAATGAACACTGAAGCTTTCTTT
-	TRBV5-1	TRBJ2-7	CASSPSQGSFYEQYF	TGCGCCAGCAGCCCCTCACAGGGATCCTTCTACGAGCAGTACTTC
-	TRBV28	TRBJ2-7	CATLYGDEQYF	TGTGCCACCCTCTACGGGGACGAGCAGTACTTC
TRBD1	TRBV18	TRBJ2-7	CASSPIRDRSSYEQYF	TGTGCCAGCTCACCAATAAGGGACAGGAGTTCCTACGAGCAGTACTTC
-	TRBV30	TRBJ2-7	CAWRAGFAAHEQYF	TGTGCCTGGAGGGCGGGGTTCGCGGCCCACGAGCAGTACTTC
-	TRBV7-7	TRBJ1-2	CASSPRIGAGYTF	TGTGCCAGCAGCCCCCGAATAGGGGCTGGCTACACCTTC
-	TRBV5-1	TRBJ1-1	CASSLASWANTEAFF	TGCGCCAGCAGCTTGGCCTCGTGGGCCAACACTGAAGCTTTCTTT
-	TRBV5-1	TRBJ2-7	CASSWGQGPVHEQYF	TGCGCCAGCAGCTGGGGGCAGGGTCCGGTCCACGAGCAGTACTTC
TRBD2	TRBV5-4	TRBJ2-7	CASSLVGTTYEQYF	TGTGCCAGCAGCTTGGTAGGGACTACCTACGAGCAGTACTTC